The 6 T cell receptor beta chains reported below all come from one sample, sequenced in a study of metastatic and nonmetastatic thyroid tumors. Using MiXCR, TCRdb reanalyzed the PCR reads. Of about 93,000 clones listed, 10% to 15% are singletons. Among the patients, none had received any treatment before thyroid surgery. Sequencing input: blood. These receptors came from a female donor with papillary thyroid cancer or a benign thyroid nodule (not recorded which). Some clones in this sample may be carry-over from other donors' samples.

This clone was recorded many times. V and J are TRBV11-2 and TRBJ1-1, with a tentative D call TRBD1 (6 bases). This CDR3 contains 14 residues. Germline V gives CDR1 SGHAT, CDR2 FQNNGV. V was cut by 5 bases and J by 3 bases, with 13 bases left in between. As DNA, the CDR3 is TGTGCCAGCAGCCCCACAGGGATGGACACTGAAGCTTTCTTT. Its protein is CASSPTGMDTEAFF. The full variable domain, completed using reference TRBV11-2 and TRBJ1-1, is EAGVAQSPRYKIIEKRQSVAFWCNPISGHATLYWYQQILGQGPKLLIQFQNNGVVDDSQLPKDRFSAERLKGVDSTLKIQPAKLEDSAVYLCASSPTGMDTEAFFGQGTRLTVV.

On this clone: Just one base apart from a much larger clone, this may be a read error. The CDR3, as DNA: TGTGTCAGCTCGCCCGGGACTAGTTGGGCGCAGTATTTT. It is translated as CVSSPGTSWAQYF. The chain recombines TRBV18 with TRBJ2-3; TRBD2 matches at 8 bases. CDR1 KGHSH and CDR2 LQKENI come from the germline V gene. This CDR3 spans 13 amino acids.

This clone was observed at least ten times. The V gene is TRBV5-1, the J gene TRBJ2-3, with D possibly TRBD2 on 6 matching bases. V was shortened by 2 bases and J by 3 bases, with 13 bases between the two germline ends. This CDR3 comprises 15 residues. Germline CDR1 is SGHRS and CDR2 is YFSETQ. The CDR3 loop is CASSFVGSGTDTQYF. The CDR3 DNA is TGCGCCAGCAGCTTCGTCGGGAGTGGGACAGATACGCAGTATTTT.

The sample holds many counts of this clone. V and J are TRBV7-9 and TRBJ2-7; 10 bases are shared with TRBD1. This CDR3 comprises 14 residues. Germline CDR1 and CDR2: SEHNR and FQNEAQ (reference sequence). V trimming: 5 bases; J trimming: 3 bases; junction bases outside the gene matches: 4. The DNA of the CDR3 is TGTGCCAGCAGCCCAGGGACAGGGGACTACGAGCAGTACTTC. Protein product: CASSPGTGDYEQYF.

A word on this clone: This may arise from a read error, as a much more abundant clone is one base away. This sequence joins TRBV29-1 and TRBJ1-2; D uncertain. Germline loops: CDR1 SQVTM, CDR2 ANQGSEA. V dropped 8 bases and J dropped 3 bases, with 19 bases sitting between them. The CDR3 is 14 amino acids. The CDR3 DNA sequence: TGCAGCACCTACGGACTGGAGGTACACTATGGCTACACCTTC. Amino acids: CSTYGLEVHYGYTF.

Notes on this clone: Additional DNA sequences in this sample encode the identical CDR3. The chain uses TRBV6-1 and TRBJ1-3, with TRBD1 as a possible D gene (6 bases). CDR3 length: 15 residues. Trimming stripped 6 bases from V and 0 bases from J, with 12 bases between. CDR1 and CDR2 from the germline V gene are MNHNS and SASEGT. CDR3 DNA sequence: TGTGCCAGCAGGGGTCCGACAGGCTCTGGAAACACCATATATTTT. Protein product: CASRGPTGSGNTIYF.